These 3 T cell receptor beta chains were all obtained from the same sample, sequenced in a study of vaccination effects on CD4 cells after COVID-19. Antigen-specific CD4+ T cells expanded by the ViraFEST assay with viral peptide pools were then sequenced. Subsequent to a culture period of about nine days, CD4+ T cells were isolated. According to the study, vaccine recipients showed no prior SARS-CoV-2 infection and negative nucleocapsid antibodies. These receptors' antigens are unknown. TCRdb keeps only in-frame clones here, not all; method: immunoSEQ multiplex PCR. The sample yields about 73,000 clones, 78% seen once. The specimen was CD4+ T cells from PBMCs cultured with SARS-CoV-2 spike peptides, collected before COVID-19 vaccination. The source is a human donor who received a COVID-19 vaccine.

The J gene is TRBJ1-4, the V gene TRBV5-1; no clear D gene. Trimming pared 4 bases from V and 5 bases from J, leaving 12 bases between. The CDR3 covers 14 residues. CDR1 is SGHRS and CDR2 is YFSETQ in the germline V gene. CDR3: CASSRVSANEKLFF. The DNA for the CDR3 is TGCGCCAGCAGCCGGGTGTCAGCAAATGAAAAACTGTTTTTT.

This chain uses TRBV27 with TRBJ2-5; D ambiguous. CDR1 and CDR2 from the germline V gene are MNHEY and SMNVEV (reference sequence). There are 13 residues in the CDR3. V was shortened by 4 bases and J by 5 bases, with 11 bases between the two germline ends. The CDR3 DNA is TGTGCCAGCAGTTACGGGTCACGGGAGACCCAGTACTTC. Amino acids: CASSYGSRETQYF.

This clone was found a few times. J is TRBJ1-1 and V is TRBV18, with 7 bases identical to TRBD1. Trimming at V came to 6 bases and at J to 5 bases, leaving 6 bases not matched to a gene. The germline V gene encodes CDR1 KGHSH and CDR2 LQKENI. This CDR3 has 13 residues. The CDR3 here is CASSRQGRTEAFF. The CDR3 bases are TGTGCCAGCTCCCGACAGGGTAGAACTGAAGCTTTCTTT.